The clone carrying this T cell receptor (beta chain) appeared once. What it recognizes is unknown. This entry is derived from a study of cytomegalovirus exposure and HLA in healthy donors. Findings of the study overall: Cytomegalovirus association was listed for approximately 150 TCR beta chains.

The PCR used 60 Vbeta and 13 Jbeta primers. Sequencing used immunoSEQ multiplex PCR; TCRdb keeps in-frame clones, though not all of them. The table lists 130,000 or so clones, about 77% of them singletons, with 1.2% to 1.5% in the top ten. V was trimmed by 3 bases and J by 5 bases, leaving 14 bases between them. Germline CDR1 and CDR2: SGHRS and YFSETQ. The CDR3 covers 14 residues. The chain employs TRBV5-1 and TRBJ1-1; D gene ambiguous. The sequence derives from a woman between 40 and 55 years old in good health and CMV-seronegative. Sequences were obtained from PBMCs. CDR3 nucleotides: TGCGCCAGCAGCTCCGACGGGAAAGGGACTGAAGCTTTCTTT. Translated: CASSSDGKGTEAFF.